Shown below are 21 T cell receptor beta chains from a single sample sequenced in a study of blood T cell repertoires in COVID-19. Data came from immunoSEQ multiplex PCR; TCRdb stores just in-frame clones and leaves some out. This sample has 250,000 to 300,000 clones, with about nine tenths found just once. The sequenced material came from PBMCs or T cells enriched from blood (not recorded which). The receptor source for this set is a woman between 40 and 55 years old who had recovered from COVID-19.

The chain combines TRBV19 with TRBJ2-5, with TRBD2 matching 14 bases. The CDR3 extends over 17 amino acids. The ends lost 3 bases at V and 5 bases at J; junction bases unmatched: 8. The germline CDR1 and CDR2 sequences are LNHDA and SQIVND (reference sequence). Here the CDR3 DNA reads TGTGCCAGTAGTATCCGACTAGCGGGAGGGCGAGGGGAGACCCAGTACTTC. Its protein product is CASSIRLAGGRGETQYF.

This clone was recorded at least ten times. The identical CDR3 is also encoded by other nucleotide sequences in the sample. The chain's CDR3 is CASSLRGTEAFF. The CDR3 DNA follows: TGTGCCAGCAGCTTGCGCGGCACTGAAGCTTTCTTT. V usage is TRBV5-6 and J usage is TRBJ1-1; no clear D gene. The CDR3 has 12 residues. V was clipped by 1 base and J by 4 bases, with 5 bases between them. Germline assignment: CDR1 SGHDT and CDR2 YYEEEE.

The V call is TRBV25-1, the J call TRBJ1-6, with 12 bases lining up with TRBD1. The CDR3 contains 15 residues. Per germline, CDR1 MGHDK and CDR2 SYGVNS. V shed 4 bases, J shed 7 bases, and the junction held 2 bases outside the gene matches. The CDR3 reads CASSAGQGANSPLHF. The CDR3 nucleotides read TGTGCCAGCAGTGCGGGACAGGGGGCAAATTCACCCCTCCACTTT.

V usage is TRBV28 and J usage is TRBJ1-2; 11 bases line up with TRBD1. The germline gives CDR1 MDHEN, CDR2 SYDVKM. The V and J ends lost 5 bases and 4 bases, in that order; junction bases with no gene match: 6. CDR3 length: 15 amino acids. The CDR3 loop is CASSPRTGGGYGYTF. CDR3 nucleotides: TGTGCCAGCAGTCCGCGGACAGGGGGCGGCTATGGCTACACCTTC.

CDR3 residues: CASSYGFAGETQYF. CDR3 DNA sequence: TGTGCCAGCAGTTACGGCTTTGCGGGCGAGACCCAGTACTTC. This chain links TRBV6-6 with TRBJ2-5; maybe TRBD2 (5 bases). Germline lookup yields CDR1 MNHNY and CDR2 SVGAGI (reference sequence). V lost 2 bases and J 5 bases, leaving 12 bases between the germline ends. The CDR3 sequence is 14 residues long.

The chain combines TRBV27 with TRBJ2-1; 14 positions agree with TRBD2. V dropped 6 bases and J dropped 0; count of bases not matched to a gene: 13. Germline V gene lookup returns CDR1 MNHEY and CDR2 SMNVEV (reference sequence). This CDR3 region has 20 residues. CDR3 coding DNA: TGTGCCAGCAGAAAAGCCGGGACTAGCGGGGGAGGGAGCTCCTACAATGAGCAGTTCTTC. Amino acid sequence: CASRKAGTSGGGSSYNEQFF.

V usage is TRBV18 and J usage is TRBJ1-4; possibly TRBD1 for D (6 bases). This CDR3 has 14 amino acids. Trimming took 6 bases from V and 3 from J, leaving 11 bases between them. CDR1 KGHSH and CDR2 LQKENI come from the germline V gene. This CDR3 is CASSSTGSNEKLFF. For the CDR3, the DNA is TGTGCCAGCTCGTCGACAGGATCTAATGAAAAACTGTTTTTT.

This clone has just one count. This sequence joins TRBV10-2 and TRBJ2-1; D possibly corresponds to TRBD2 (5 bases). The CDR3 sequence is 12 residues long. Per germline, CDR1 WSHSY and CDR2 SAAADI. V lost 3 bases and J lost 14, with 14 bases in between. The CDR3 DNA follows: TGCGCCAGCAGTGACCAAGAGGGTCTGGAGTTCTTC. Translation: CASSDQEGLEFF.

This clone was observed once. The CDR3 is CSASSGRVSYEQYF. The CDR3 DNA reads TGCAGTGCTAGTTCCGGCAGGGTCTCCTACGAGCAGTACTTC. The chain links TRBV20-1 to TRBJ2-7, with a weak D call TRBD1 (5 bases). V gave up 3 bases and J gave up 0 bases, with 12 bases separating them. The germline gives CDR1 DFQATT, CDR2 SNEGSKA (reference sequence). This CDR3 spans 14 amino acids.

This chain uses TRBV5-4 with TRBJ2-5; TRBD2 matches 8 bases. The CDR3 is 18 residues long. Germline values: CDR1 SGHNT, CDR2 YYREEE (reference sequence). Losses at the gene ends were 5 bases for V and 2 bases for J; bases not matched to a gene: 17. CDR3 bases: TGTGCCAGCAGGCCCAACAGGGTCGGGAGCGGGAGTCAAGAGACCCAGTACTTC. Protein: CASRPNRVGSGSQETQYF.

V usage is TRBV18 and J usage is TRBJ2-7; TRBD2 is a possible D gene (6 bases). The CDR3 covers 14 residues. Germline assignment: CDR1 KGHSH and CDR2 LQKENI. The ends were cut back, 6 bases at V and 7 bases at J, with 19 bases in the middle. Here the CDR3 reads CASSPNGGKVEQYF. In nucleotides, the CDR3 is TGTGCCAGCTCCCCAAACGGGGGTAAAGTGGAGCAGTACTTC.

This sequence joins TRBV14 and TRBJ2-7, with 7 bases aligning to TRBD1. V trimming: 0 bases; J trimming: 7 bases; junction bases outside the gene matches: 6. There are 14 residues in the CDR3. Per germline, CDR1 SGHDN and CDR2 FVKESK. In DNA form, the CDR3 reads TGTGCCAGCAGCCAAGACTGGCAGGGGGTGGAGCAGTACTTC. It specifies CASSQDWQGVEQYF. Full variable domain (missing parts from reference TRBV14 and TRBJ2-7): EAGVTQFPSHSVIEKGQTVTLRCDPISGHDNLYWYRRVMGKEIKFLLHFVKESKQDESGMPNNRFLAERTGGTYSTLKVQPAELEDSGVYFCASSQDWQGVEQYFGPGTRLTVT.

Details on this clone: This specimen includes other DNA sequences encoding the same CDR3. The chain employs TRBV7-9 and TRBJ1-3, with 7 positions matching TRBD1. The CDR3 is 14 residues long. With 5 bases clipped from V and 2 bases from J, the junction kept 3 bases outside the gene matches. CDR1 SEHNR and CDR2 FQNEAQ come from the germline V gene (reference sequence). This CDR3 is CASSVTGAGNTIYF. CDR3 nucleotides: TGTGCCAGCAGCGTAACAGGGGCTGGAAACACCATATATTTT.

The V call is TRBV5-5, the J call TRBJ2-2, with TRBD1 as a possible D gene (6 bases). Germline values: CDR1 SGHKS, CDR2 YYEKEE (reference sequence). The germline V and J ends were trimmed by 4 bases and 0 bases, with 13 bases remaining between them. There are 16 residues in the CDR3. The CDR3 protein is CASSVYRDANTGELFF. The CDR3 region has the DNA TGTGCCAGCAGCGTATACAGGGATGCGAACACCGGGGAGCTGTTTTTT.

The rearrangement links TRBV6-5 to TRBJ1-2; tentative D call: TRBD1 (5 bases). The CDR3 loop spans 14 amino acids. V dropped 9 bases and J dropped 4 bases, with 18 bases sitting between them. Germline V gene data show CDR1 as MNHEY and CDR2 as SVGAGI. CDR3 protein: CASRLAGPPYGYTF. CDR3 DNA: TGTGCCAGTAGGTTAGCAGGGCCCCCCTATGGCTACACCTTC.

The chain employs TRBV30 and TRBJ1-1, with D unresolved. The CDR3 extends over 12 amino acids. Germline V gene data show CDR1 as GTSNPN and CDR2 as SVGIG (reference sequence). Trimming left V 4 bases short and J 3 bases short, with 9 bases between. The CDR3 region is CAWNFLYTEAFF. In DNA, the CDR3 is TGTGCCTGGAATTTTCTGTACACTGAAGCTTTCTTT. The full variable domain, completed using reference TRBV30 and TRBJ1-1, is SQTIHQWPATLVQPVGSPLSLECTVEGTSNPNLYWYRQAAGRGLQLLFYSVGIGQISSEVPQNLSASRPQDRQFILSSKKLLLSDSGFYLCAWNFLYTEAFFGQGTRLTVV.

The CDR3 nucleotides are TGTGCCAGCAGGAAAGCGGGGGCAGACCAAGAGACCCAGTACTTC. Amino acid sequence: CASRKAGADQETQYF. The chain recombines TRBV6-5 with TRBJ2-5, with 8 positions matching TRBD2. The germline V gene has CDR1 MNHEY and CDR2 SVGAGI. There are 15 residues in the CDR3. V dropped 6 bases and J dropped 0; count of bases not matched to a gene: 6.

The J gene is TRBJ1-2, the V gene TRBV12-3 or TRBV12-4, with a possible D match to TRBD1 (5 bases). The V and J ends lost 9 bases and 7 bases respectively, with 12 bases between them. The CDR3 runs 11 residues. The CDR3 DNA sequence: TGTGCCAGTGGGGGGGTCGGTGGCTACACCTTC. It encodes CASGGVGGYTF.

V is TRBV5-5 and J is TRBJ1-1; maybe TRBD1 (5 bases). Deletions cut 4 bases from V and 3 bases from J, with 19 bases between. The CDR3 is 16 residues long. Per the germline V gene, CDR1 is SGHKS and CDR2 is YYEKEE (reference sequence). The CDR3 DNA reads TGTGCCAGCAGCCCGCGGGACCCAGTGTGGGACACTGAAGCTTTCTTT. This sequence encodes CASSPRDPVWDTEAFF.

V and J are TRBV5-1 and TRBJ1-3, with a possible D match to TRBD1 (6 bases). Germline CDR1 and CDR2: SGHRS and YFSETQ. Trimming removed 5 bases from V and 0 bases from J, with 12 bases in between. This CDR3 has 15 amino acids. This CDR3 reads CASSSTGNSGNTIYF. The CDR3, as DNA: TGCGCCAGCAGTTCGACAGGAAACTCTGGAAACACCATATATTTT.

This chain uses TRBV7-2 with TRBJ2-7, with 11 positions matching TRBD2. The CDR3 covers 17 residues. V was clipped by 4 bases and J by 0 bases; unmatched bases: 8. Germline V gene lookup returns CDR1 SGHTA and CDR2 FQGNSA. For the CDR3, the DNA is TGTGCCAGCAGCTGGAGAGCACTAGCGGGAGACTCCTACGAGCAGTACTTC. Amino acids: CASSWRALAGDSYEQYF.